This T cell receptor (beta chain) was obtained from a study of blood T cell repertoires in COVID-19. Assay used: immunoSEQ multiplex PCR; TCRdb lists only in-frame clones, some missing. In the table there are 210,000 or so clones, roughly 81% of which are singletons. The CDR3 covers 19 residues. Germline V CDR1 and CDR2: SGHDT, YYEEEE. V dropped 1 base and J dropped 4 bases, with 23 bases sitting between them. The chain links TRBV5-6 to TRBJ2-2; a weak D match, TRBD2 (6 bases). The receptor's source is a woman in her 70s with active or convalescent COVID-19. Sequenced input: peripheral blood. The CDR3 loop is CASSLLRRLGGASTGELFF. DNA for the CDR3: TGTGCCAGCAGCTTGCTACGCAGGCTCGGAGGGGCCAGCACCGGGGAGCTGTTTTTT.